Listed below are T cell receptor beta chains from one sample, sequenced in a study of OX40 agonist ivuxolimab in advanced cancers. Assay used: immunoSEQ multiplex PCR; TCRdb lists only in-frame clones, some missing. The sample carries approximately 79,000 clones, roughly 90% recorded once. The sample was CD4+ or CD8+ T cells sorted from blood, taken in a trial of the OX40 agonist ivuxolimab. The receptors derive from an adult with an advanced solid tumor such as melanoma, head and neck, liver or kidney cancer. Both conserved end residues are part of each CDR3. D genes are given only for firm matches. Size tells how often a clone was seen (once, few, many) or the class of an expanded clone, and some rows leave it out.

TRBV4-1	TRBJ1-1	NA	TRBD1	TGCGCCAGCAGCCGCAATGACAGGGGGCTGGGGAACACTGAAGCTTTCTTT	CASSRNDRGLGNTEAFF
TRBV6-5	TRBJ1-2	NA	TRBD1	TGTGCCAGCAGGGGGACAGGAGACTATGGCTACACCTTC	CASRGTGDYGYTF
TRBV27	TRBJ1-5	NA	TRBD1	TGTGCCAGCAGTTTAGACAGGGGGAGTCAGCCCCAGCATTTT	CASSLDRGSQPQHF
TRBV4-1	TRBJ2-5	NA	TRBD2	TGCGCCAGCAGCCAAGATGTCAGCGGGACGCTTCAAGAGACCCAGTACTTC	CASSQDVSGTLQETQYF
TRBV9	TRBJ1-5	NA	NA	TGTGCCAGCAGCGGGGACGGAAATCAGCCCCAGCATTTT	CASSGDGNQPQHF
TRBV29-1	TRBJ2-2	NA	TRBD1	TGCAGCGTTGAAGGGACAGGGGCCTCGAACACCGGGGAGCTGTTTTTT	CSVEGTGASNTGELFF
TRBV14	TRBJ2-1	NA	NA	TGTGCCAGCAGCCACCCCGGGACCTCACTGTATGAGCAGTTCTTC	CASSHPGTSLYEQFF
TRBV4-3	TRBJ2-7	NA	NA	TGCGCCAGCAGCCAAGAGGTCATTTTTTCCTACGAGCAGTACTTC	CASSQEVIFSYEQYF
TRBV5-8	TRBJ2-1	few	NA	TGTGCCAGCAGCTTGGCTCGCAGGTCACTCTCCTACAATGAGCAGTTCTTC	CASSLARRSLSYNEQFF
TRBV19	TRBJ1-1	few	TRBD1	TGTGCCAGTAGTATTCATACAGGGGGGAACACTGAAGCTTTCTTT	CASSIHTGGNTEAFF
TRBV4-1	TRBJ1-1	NA	NA	TGCGCCAGCAGCCAATCCGGGTCAGGAAGGACTGAAGCTTTCTTT	CASSQSGSGRTEAFF
TRBV6-5	TRBJ1-2	NA	NA	TGTGCCAGCAGTTACTCTCCAGGCCCCGTACCTTATGGCTACACCTTC	CASSYSPGPVPYGYTF
TRBV29-1	TRBJ1-2	NA	TRBD1	TGCAGCGTTGCTGGACAGGGTCTCAACTATGGCTACACCTTC	CSVAGQGLNYGYTF
TRBV7-9	TRBJ1-2	once	TRBD1	TGTGCCAGCAGCTGGACGGGACAGGGGGTGAACTATGGCTACACCTTC	CASSWTGQGVNYGYTF
TRBV13	TRBJ1-1	NA	NA	TGTGCCACCGAGTTAAGGGGGGGCACTGAAGCTTTCTTT	CATELRGGTEAFF
TRBV9	TRBJ2-3	NA	TRBD1	TGTGCCAGCAGCTGGGGGACAGCCACAGATACGCAGTATTTT	CASSWGTATDTQYF
TRBV27	TRBJ2-3	NA	NA	TGTGCCAGCAGTTTATCTAAGGTCAGCACAGATACGCAGTATTTT	CASSLSKVSTDTQYF
TRBV6-5	TRBJ2-1	NA	TRBD1	TGTGCCAGCAGTCCCGGGACAGGGGCGTACAATGAGCAGTTCTTC	CASSPGTGAYNEQFF
TRBV10-2	TRBJ2-7	NA	NA	TGCGCCAGCAAACTGTCTAGAGTGCAGTACTTC	CASKLSRVQYF
TRBV27	TRBJ1-3	NA	TRBD1	TGTGCCAGCAGTTTATCAGGGACAGGGGATGGAAACACCATATATTTT	CASSLSGTGDGNTIYF
TRBV19	TRBJ1-5	NA	NA	TGTGCCAGTAGTATTTTCCCGTGGAGCAATCAGCCCCAGCATTTT	CASSIFPWSNQPQHF
TRBV7-7	TRBJ2-1	NA	TRBD1	TGTGCCAGCAGCTTAGAGCAGGGGGCCTACAATGAGCAGTTCTTC	CASSLEQGAYNEQFF